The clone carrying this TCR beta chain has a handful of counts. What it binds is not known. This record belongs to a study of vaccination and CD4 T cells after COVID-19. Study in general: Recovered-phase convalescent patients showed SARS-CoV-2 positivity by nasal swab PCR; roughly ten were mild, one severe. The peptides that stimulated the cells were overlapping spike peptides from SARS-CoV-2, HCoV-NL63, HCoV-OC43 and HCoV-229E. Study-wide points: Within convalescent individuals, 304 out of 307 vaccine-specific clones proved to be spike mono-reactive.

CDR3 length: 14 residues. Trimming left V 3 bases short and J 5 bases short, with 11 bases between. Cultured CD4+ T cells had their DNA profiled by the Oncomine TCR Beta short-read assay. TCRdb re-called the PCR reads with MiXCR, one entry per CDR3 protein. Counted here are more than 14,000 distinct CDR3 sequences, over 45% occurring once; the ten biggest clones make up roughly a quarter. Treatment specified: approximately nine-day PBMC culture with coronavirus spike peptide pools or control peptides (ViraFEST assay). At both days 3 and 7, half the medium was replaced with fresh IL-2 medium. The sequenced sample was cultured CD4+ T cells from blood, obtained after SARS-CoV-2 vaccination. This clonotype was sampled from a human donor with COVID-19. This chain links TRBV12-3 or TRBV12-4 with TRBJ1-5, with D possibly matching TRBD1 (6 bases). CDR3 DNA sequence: TGTGCCAGCAGTTTTGGGGGCATCGATCAGCCCCAGCATTTT. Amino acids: CASSFGGIDQPQHF.